These 17 T cell receptor beta chains originate from one sample sequenced in a study of a mutant IDH1 vaccine in newly diagnosed glioma. Time point meaning: week 11, during vaccination. Doses comprised 300 ug of mutant IDH1 20-mer peptide each, plus topical imiquimod. These receptors' targets are unknown. Clones were read by immunoSEQ multiplex PCR, and TCRdb kept only the in-frame ones, dropping some. The repertoire holds roughly 130,000 clones, with over 75% as singletons. This material consisted of PBMCs, taken from a glioma patient whose treatment included an IDH1 peptide vaccine. Source of these receptors: a man in his forties with glioma.

The J gene is TRBJ2-7, the V gene TRBV2, with D perhaps matching TRBD2 (6 bases). The CDR3 consists of 14 residues. Trimming pared 4 bases from V and 3 bases from J, leaving 13 bases between. Germline V CDR1 and CDR2: SNHLY, FYNNEI. CDR3 amino acids: CASSAGTYNYEQYF. DNA of the CDR3: TGTGCCAGCAGTGCCGGGACTTACAACTACGAGCAGTACTTC.

The chain links TRBV30 to TRBJ2-7, with D maybe TRBD2 (6 bases). Germline-derived CDR1 and CDR2 are GTSNPN and SVGIG (reference sequence). CDR3 size: 12 residues. Trimming cost V 4 bases and J 6 bases, with 13 bases left between them. The CDR3: CAWNSGGTEQYF. CDR3 sequence (DNA): TGTGCCTGGAACTCTGGCGGGACCGAGCAGTACTTC.

The table lists this clone with a count of one. V and J are TRBV5-6 and TRBJ1-5; D is uncertain. CDR3 length: 13 residues. The germline gives CDR1 SGHDT, CDR2 YYEEEE. V was pared by 2 bases and J by 5 bases, with 8 bases between. The CDR3 bases are TGTGCCAGCAGCTTCGGGAGACATCAGCCCCAGCATTTT. This translates into CASSFGRHQPQHF.

The V call is TRBV2, the J call TRBJ1-6; D remains ambiguous. Germline CDR1 reads SNHLY; CDR2 reads FYNNEI. The CDR3 loop spans 14 amino acids. V was trimmed by 7 bases and J by 5 bases, leaving 12 bases between them. CDR3 DNA sequence: TGTGCCAGCACCCGGCAGCAAAATAATTCACCCCTCCACTTT. It encodes CASTRQQNNSPLHF. The full variable domain, completed using reference TRBV2 and TRBJ1-6, is EPEVTQTPSHQVTQMGQEVILRCVPISNHLYFYWYRQILGQKVEFLVSFYNNEISEKSEIFDDQFSVERPDGSNFTLKIRSTKLEDSAMYFCASTRQQNNSPLHFGNGTRLTVT.

The rearrangement joins TRBV30 to TRBJ2-2, with 7 positions matching TRBD1. CDR3 length equals 16 residues. Germline V gene lookup returns CDR1 GTSNPN and CDR2 SVGIG (reference sequence). The V gene end was trimmed by 2 bases and the J gene end by 0 bases; junction bases not matched to a gene: 6. CDR3 in DNA: TGTGCCTGGAGTCTGGGGACAGCTCCGAACACCGGGGAGCTGTTTTTT. The encoded protein is CAWSLGTAPNTGELFF.

The rearrangement uses TRBV6-5 and TRBJ2-1; 8 bases fit TRBD2. Germline lookup yields CDR1 MNHEY and CDR2 SVGAGI. The CDR3 is made up of 14 amino acids. J lost 3 bases, V lost 10 bases, and 8 bases had no gene match. CDR3 sequence: CATGSRGGYNEQFF. CDR3 sequence (DNA): TGTGCCACCGGCTCCCGGGGGGGCTACAATGAGCAGTTCTTC.

The sample holds one count of this clone. This chain uses TRBV18 with TRBJ2-1; 11 nucleotides line up with TRBD1. J was trimmed by 2 bases and V by 4 bases; bases with no gene match: 1. Per the germline V gene, CDR1 is KGHSH and CDR2 is LQKENI. The CDR3 covers 15 residues. CDR3 DNA sequence: TGTGCCAGCTCACTGGGACAGGGGGCCTACAATGAGCAGTTCTTC. Its translation is CASSLGQGAYNEQFF.

This chain connects TRBV28 to TRBJ2-5, with TRBD1 identical over 7 bases. This CDR3 contains 13 residues. The junction had 8 bases not matched to a gene; V was cut back by 11 bases and J by 2 bases. Germline CDR1 reads MDHEN; CDR2 reads SYDVKM. The CDR3 spells CAAGQAPQETQYF. The DNA for the CDR3 is TGTGCCGCCGGACAGGCGCCTCAAGAGACCCAGTACTTC.

This clone has just a few counts. CDR3 amino acids: CASGLGGLEAFF. CDR3 coding DNA: TGTGCTAGTGGCTTAGGGGGATTGGAAGCTTTCTTT. This chain uses TRBV12-5 with TRBJ1-1; weak D call: TRBD1 (6 bases). The CDR3 consists of 12 residues. Germline V CDR1 and CDR2: LGHNT, FRNRAP. The ends were cut back, 6 bases at V and 8 bases at J, with 13 bases in the middle.

The V gene is TRBV30, the J gene TRBJ1-2, with 8 nucleotides matching TRBD1. The CDR3 is 14 residues long. Trimming removed 0 bases from V and 8 bases from J; junction bases left unmatched: 8. Per germline, CDR1 GTSNPN and CDR2 SVGIG (reference sequence). CDR3 nucleotides: TGTGCCTGGAGTGTACAGGGGGGCGGGGCCGGCTACACCTTC. Translating gives CAWSVQGGGAGYTF. Looking up the rest from reference TRBV30 and TRBJ1-2 gives the full variable domain: SQTIHQWPATLVQPVGSPLSLECTVEGTSNPNLYWYRQAAGRGLQLLFYSVGIGQISSEVPQNLSASRPQDRQFILSSKKLLLSDSGFYLCAWSVQGGGAGYTFGSGTRLTVV.

CDR3 coding DNA: TGTGCCAGTAGTATCCGAGGGGGACAGCCGAATGAAAAACTGTTTTTT. It specifies CASSIRGGQPNEKLFF. V usage is TRBV19 and J usage is TRBJ1-4; 7 nucleotides line up with TRBD1. Germline V gene lookup returns CDR1 LNHDA and CDR2 SQIVND (reference sequence). The CDR3 is made up of 16 amino acids. Trimming cost V 3 bases and J 5 bases; bases outside gene matches: 9.

V gene TRBV7-2 combines with J gene TRBJ1-1, with a possible D match to TRBD1 (6 bases). The V end lost 5 bases, the J end lost 6 bases, and 19 bases lay between the germline ends. The CDR3 has 15 amino acids. Germline CDR1 reads SGHTA; CDR2 reads FQGNSA. The CDR3 is CASSPQPGQEAEAFF. In DNA, the CDR3 is TGTGCCAGCAGCCCGCAACCGGGACAAGAGGCTGAAGCTTTCTTT. Full variable domain (remainder filled in from reference TRBV7-2 and TRBJ1-1): GAGVSQSPSNKVTEKGKDVELRCDPISGHTALYWYRQSLGQGLEFLIYFQGNSAPDKSGLPSDRFSAERTGGSVSTLTIQRTQQEDSAVYLCASSPQPGQEAEAFFGQGTRLTVV.

V is TRBV19 and J is TRBJ2-7; 7 bases match TRBD1. CDR3 length equals 12 residues. CDR1 LNHDA and CDR2 SQIVND come from the germline V gene (reference sequence). V gave up 4 bases and J gave up 6 bases; unmatched junction bases: 3. The CDR3 loop is CASSTTGTEQYF. CDR3 coding DNA: TGTGCCAGTAGTACGACAGGGACCGAGCAGTACTTC.

The chain has TRBV5-5 and TRBJ2-7; 13 bases agree with TRBD2. The CDR3 loop spans 15 amino acids. J gave up 3 bases and V 4 bases, and 4 bases lay outside the gene matches. Germline assignment: CDR1 SGHKS and CDR2 YYEKEE (reference sequence). CDR3 protein: CASSPGLAGVYEQYF. In nucleotides, the CDR3 is TGTGCCAGCAGCCCCGGACTAGCGGGGGTCTACGAGCAGTACTTC.

The J gene is TRBJ2-5, the V gene TRBV5-4; 10 bases align to TRBD2. The junction had 5 bases not matched to a gene; V was cut back by 2 bases and J by 4 bases. Germline CDR1 SGHNT, CDR2 YYREEE (reference sequence). This CDR3 is built from 15 residues. The CDR3 loop is CASSLLAGIVETQYF. The CDR3 coding sequence is TGTGCCAGCAGCTTACTAGCGGGGATAGTAGAGACCCAGTACTTC. The full variable domain, in which reference TRBV5-4 and TRBJ2-5 provide the parts outside the CDR3, is ETGVTQSPTHLIKTRGQQVTLRCSSQSGHNTVSWYQQALGQGPQFIFQYYREEENGRGNFPPRFSGLQFPNYSSELNVNALELDDSALYLCASSLLAGIVETQYFGPGTRLLVL.

The rearrangement links TRBV7-2 to TRBJ1-6, with 9 positions matching TRBD1. The germline V gene has CDR1 SGHTA and CDR2 FQGNSA. The CDR3 consists of 15 residues. V lost 5 bases, J lost 7 bases, and 6 bases stayed unmatched. The CDR3 reads CASSRDRAENSPLHF. CDR3 DNA sequence: TGTGCCAGCAGCCGGGACAGGGCGGAGAATTCACCCCTCCACTTT.

V and J are TRBV19 and TRBJ1-1; D possibly corresponds to TRBD1 (6 bases). There are 14 residues in the CDR3. Germline CDR1 LNHDA, CDR2 SQIVND (reference sequence). Trimming took 6 bases from V and 5 from J, leaving 16 bases between them. CDR3 loop: CASRSRGESTEAFF. The CDR3 coding sequence is TGTGCCAGTAGGTCCAGGGGCGAGTCAACTGAAGCTTTCTTT.